This T cell receptor (beta chain) was recorded in a study of T cell repertoires in cytomegalovirus infection. For the study at large: HLA-B-restricted CMV epitopes that are well studied were used alongside recently identified HLA-C-restricted ones. CMV infection plus the matching HLA type was flagged by public TCR beta signatures.

TCRdb re-derived calls from the reads in MiXCR, one entry per CDR3 protein. The table shows approximately 600,000 distinct CDR3 sequences, with around two fifths occurring only once. Comment on this clonotype: Its antigen is not known.

Study results and caveats: The cumulative frequency of public TCR beta families identified carriers of CMV plus the relevant HLA. CMV-specific TCR beta clonotypes restricted by HLA-C dominated the ex vivo response.

This CDR3 contains 14 residues. The V gene lost 2 bases and the J gene lost 7 bases, with 9 bases spanning the gap. CDR1 is SGHTA and CDR2 is FQGNSA in the germline V gene. This TCR came from a human donor in good health (CMV status not recorded). Some clones in this sample may be carry-over from other donors' samples. The chain uses TRBV7-2 and TRBJ1-6; D gene ambiguous. The specimen comprised cultured PBMCs, sampled from culture after CMV antigen stimulation. CDR3 sequence (DNA): TGTGCCAGCAGCTTAATAGGGCCCAATTCACCCCTCCACTTT. It translates to CASSLIGPNSPLHF.